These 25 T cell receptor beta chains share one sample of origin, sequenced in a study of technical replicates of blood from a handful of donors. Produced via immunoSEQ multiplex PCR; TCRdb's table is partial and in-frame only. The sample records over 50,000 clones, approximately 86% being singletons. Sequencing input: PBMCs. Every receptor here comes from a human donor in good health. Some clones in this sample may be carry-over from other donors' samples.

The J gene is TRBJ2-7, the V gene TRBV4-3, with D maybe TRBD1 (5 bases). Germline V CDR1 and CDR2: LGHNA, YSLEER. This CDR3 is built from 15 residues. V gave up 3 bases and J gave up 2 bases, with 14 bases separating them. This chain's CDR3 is CASSQIQDTPYEQYF. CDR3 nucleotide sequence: TGCGCCAGCAGCCAGATACAGGATACTCCCTACGAGCAGTACTTC.

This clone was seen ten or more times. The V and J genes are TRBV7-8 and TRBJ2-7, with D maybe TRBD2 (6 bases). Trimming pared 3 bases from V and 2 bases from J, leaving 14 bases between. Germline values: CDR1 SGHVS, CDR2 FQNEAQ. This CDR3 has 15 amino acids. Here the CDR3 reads CASSFRDSSTYEQYF. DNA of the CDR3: TGTGCCAGCAGCTTCCGGGACTCCTCGACCTACGAGCAGTACTTC.

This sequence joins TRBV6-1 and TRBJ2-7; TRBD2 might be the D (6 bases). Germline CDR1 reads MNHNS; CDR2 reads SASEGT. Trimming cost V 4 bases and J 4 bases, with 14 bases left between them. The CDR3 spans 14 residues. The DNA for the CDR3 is TGTGCCAGCAGTGTTGGAGGGATTGAGTACGAGCAGTACTTC. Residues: CASSVGGIEYEQYF.

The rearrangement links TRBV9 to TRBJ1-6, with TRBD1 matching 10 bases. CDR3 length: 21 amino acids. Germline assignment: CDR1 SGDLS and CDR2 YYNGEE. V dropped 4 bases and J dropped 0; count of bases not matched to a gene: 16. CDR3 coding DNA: TGTGCCAGCAGCCAAACAACCGGGACAGGGGACGTCCTCTCCTATAATTCACCCCTCCACTTT. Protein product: CASSQTTGTGDVLSYNSPLHF.

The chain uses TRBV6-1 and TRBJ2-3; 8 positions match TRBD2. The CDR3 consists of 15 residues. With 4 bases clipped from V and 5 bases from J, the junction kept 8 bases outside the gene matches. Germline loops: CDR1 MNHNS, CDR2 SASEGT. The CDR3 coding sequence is TGTGCCAGCAGTGCGGGGGGGGCTCCTAGAGATACGCAGTATTTT. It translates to CASSAGGAPRDTQYF.

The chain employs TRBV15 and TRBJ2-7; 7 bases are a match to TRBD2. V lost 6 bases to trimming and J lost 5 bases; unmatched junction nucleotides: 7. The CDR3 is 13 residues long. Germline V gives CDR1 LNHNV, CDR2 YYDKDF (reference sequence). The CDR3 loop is CATSTGGGDEQYF. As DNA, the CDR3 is TGTGCCACCAGTACGGGAGGCGGCGACGAGCAGTACTTC.

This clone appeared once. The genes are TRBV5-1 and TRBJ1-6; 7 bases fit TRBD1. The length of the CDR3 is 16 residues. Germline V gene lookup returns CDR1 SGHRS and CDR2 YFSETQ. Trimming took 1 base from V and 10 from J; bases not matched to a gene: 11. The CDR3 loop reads CASSLKRPGTESPLHF. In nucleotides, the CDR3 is TGCGCCAGCAGCTTGAAGCGTCCCGGGACAGAATCACCCCTCCACTTT.

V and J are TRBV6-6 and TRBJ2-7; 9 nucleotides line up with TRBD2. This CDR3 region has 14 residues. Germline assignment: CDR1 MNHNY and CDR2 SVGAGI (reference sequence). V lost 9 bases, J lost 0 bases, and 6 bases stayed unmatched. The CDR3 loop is CASSGTSSSYEQYF. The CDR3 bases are TGTGCCAGTTCCGGGACTAGCAGCTCCTACGAGCAGTACTTC.

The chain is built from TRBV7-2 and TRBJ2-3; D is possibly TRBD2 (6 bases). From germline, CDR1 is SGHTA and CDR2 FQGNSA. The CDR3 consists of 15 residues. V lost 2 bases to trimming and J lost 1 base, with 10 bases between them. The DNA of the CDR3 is TGTGCCAGCAGCTTAAGACTAGTGGGCACAGATACGCAGTATTTT. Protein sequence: CASSLRLVGTDTQYF.

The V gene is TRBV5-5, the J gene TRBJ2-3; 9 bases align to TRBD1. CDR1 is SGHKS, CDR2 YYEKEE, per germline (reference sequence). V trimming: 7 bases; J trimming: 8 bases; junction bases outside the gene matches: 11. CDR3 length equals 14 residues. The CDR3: CASGDGTGYRTQYF. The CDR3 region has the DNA TGTGCCAGCGGGGATGGGACAGGGTACCGTACGCAGTATTTT.

The DNA for the CDR3 is TGTGCCAGCAGCCCCGGGACTAGCGGGAACAATGAGCAGTTCTTC. It encodes CASSPGTSGNNEQFF. The rearrangement uses TRBV7-7 and TRBJ2-1; 13 positions agree with TRBD2. The germline gives CDR1 SSHAT, CDR2 FNYEAQ (reference sequence). V lost 5 bases and J lost 5; bases outside the gene matches: 3. This CDR3 region has 15 residues. The variable domain in full, with the rest retrieved from reference TRBV7-7 and TRBJ2-1, is GAGVSQSPRYKVTKRGQDVTLRCDPISSHATLYWYQQALGQGPEFLTYFNYEAQPDKSGLPSDRFSAERPEGSISTLTIQRTEQRDSAMYRCASSPGTSGNNEQFFGPGTRLTVL.

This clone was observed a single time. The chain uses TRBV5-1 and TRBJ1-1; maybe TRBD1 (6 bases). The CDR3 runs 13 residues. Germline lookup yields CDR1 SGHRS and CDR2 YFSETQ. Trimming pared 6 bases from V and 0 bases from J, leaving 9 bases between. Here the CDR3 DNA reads TGCGCCAGCAACAGGACAGTGAACACTGAAGCTTTCTTT. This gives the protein CASNRTVNTEAFF. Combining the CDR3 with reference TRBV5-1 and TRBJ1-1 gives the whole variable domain KAGVTQTPRYLIKTRGQQVTLSCSPISGHRSVSWYQQTPGQGLQFLFEYFSETQRNKGNFPGRFSGRQFSNSRSEMNVSTLELGDSALYLCASNRTVNTEAFFGQGTRLTVV.

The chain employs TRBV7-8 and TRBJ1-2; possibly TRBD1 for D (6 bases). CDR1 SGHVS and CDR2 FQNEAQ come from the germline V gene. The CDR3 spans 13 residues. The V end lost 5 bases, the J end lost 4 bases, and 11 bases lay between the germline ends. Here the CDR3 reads CASSQDSGYGYTF. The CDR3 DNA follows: TGTGCCAGCAGCCAGGACAGCGGCTATGGCTACACCTTC.

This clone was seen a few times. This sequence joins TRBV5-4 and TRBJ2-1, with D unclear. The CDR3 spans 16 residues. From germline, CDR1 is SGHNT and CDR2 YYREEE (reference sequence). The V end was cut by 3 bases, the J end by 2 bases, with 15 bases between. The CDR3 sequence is CASSYATVFTYNEQFF. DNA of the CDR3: TGTGCCAGCAGCTACGCGACTGTATTCACCTACAATGAGCAGTTCTTC.

CDR3 protein: CASSLELDRGRVIQQYF. The CDR3 region has the DNA TGTGCCAGCAGCTTAGAGTTAGACAGGGGGCGGGTAATCCAGCAGTACTTC. V is TRBV11-2 and J is TRBJ2-7; 10 bases map to TRBD1. V lost 0 bases, J lost 8 bases, and 13 bases stayed unmatched. CDR3 size: 17 residues. CDR1 and CDR2 from the germline V gene are SGHAT and FQNNGV.

CDR3 sequence: CASSLVGARGYTF. The CDR3 nucleotides read TGTGCCAGCAGCCTAGTGGGGGCGCGTGGCTACACCTTC. The V and J genes are TRBV14 and TRBJ1-2; TRBD1 might be the D (6 bases). The germline gives CDR1 SGHDN, CDR2 FVKESK. The V end was cut by 4 bases, the J end by 7 bases, with 13 bases between. This CDR3 is 13 amino acids long.

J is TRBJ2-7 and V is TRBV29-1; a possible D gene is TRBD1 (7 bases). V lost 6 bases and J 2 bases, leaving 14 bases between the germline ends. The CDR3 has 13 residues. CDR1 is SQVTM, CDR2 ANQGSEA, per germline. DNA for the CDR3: TGCAGCGTACGCGGGACAGTTGCCTACGAGCAGTACTTC. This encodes CSVRGTVAYEQYF.

Here the CDR3 reads CASSYSKDRGSPLHF. The CDR3 bases are TGTGCCAGCAGTTACTCGAAGGACAGGGGTTCACCCCTCCACTTT. The chain uses TRBV6-5 and TRBJ1-6, with 9 bases fitting TRBD1. This CDR3 spans 15 amino acids. Germline V CDR1 and CDR2: MNHEY, SVGAGI. V shed 0 bases and J 9 bases; nucleotides not matched to a gene: 3.

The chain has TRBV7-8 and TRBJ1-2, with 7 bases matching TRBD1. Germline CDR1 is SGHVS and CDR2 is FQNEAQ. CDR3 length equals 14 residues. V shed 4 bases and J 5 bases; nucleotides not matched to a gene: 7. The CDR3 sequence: CASSSDRAAYGYTF. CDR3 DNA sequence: TGTGCCAGCAGCTCAGACAGGGCAGCGTATGGCTACACCTTC.

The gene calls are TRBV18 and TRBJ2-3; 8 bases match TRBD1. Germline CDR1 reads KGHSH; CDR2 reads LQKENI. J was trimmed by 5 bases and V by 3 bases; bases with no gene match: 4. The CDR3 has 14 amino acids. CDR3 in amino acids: CASSPRTGQDTQYF. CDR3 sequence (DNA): TGTGCCAGCTCACCTCGGACAGGGCAAGATACGCAGTATTTT. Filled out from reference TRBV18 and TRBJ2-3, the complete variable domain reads NAGVMQNPRHLVRRRGQEARLRCSPMKGHSHVYWYRQLPEEGLKFMVYLQKENIIDESGMPKERFSAEFPKEGPSILRIQQVVRGDSAAYFCASSPRTGQDTQYFGPGTRLTVL.

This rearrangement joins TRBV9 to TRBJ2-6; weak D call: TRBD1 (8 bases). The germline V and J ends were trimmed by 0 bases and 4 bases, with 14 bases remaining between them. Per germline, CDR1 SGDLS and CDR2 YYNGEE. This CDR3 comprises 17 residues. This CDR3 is CASSVVGGTGGANVLTF. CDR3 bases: TGTGCCAGCAGCGTAGTGGGGGGGACAGGCGGGGCCAACGTCCTGACTTTC.

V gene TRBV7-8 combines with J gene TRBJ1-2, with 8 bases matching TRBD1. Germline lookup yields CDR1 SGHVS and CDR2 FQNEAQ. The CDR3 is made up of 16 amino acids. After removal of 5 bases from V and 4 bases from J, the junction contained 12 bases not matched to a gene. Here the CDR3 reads CASSARDRSVGYGYTF. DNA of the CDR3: TGTGCCAGCAGCGCCCGGGACAGGTCGGTCGGCTATGGCTACACCTTC. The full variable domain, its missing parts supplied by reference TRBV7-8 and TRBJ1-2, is GAGVSQSPRYKVAKRGQDVALRCDPISGHVSLFWYQQALGQGPEFLTYFQNEAQLDKSGLPSDRFFAERPEGSVSTLKIQRTQQEDSAVYLCASSARDRSVGYGYTFGSGTRLTVV.

This CDR3 reads CASSFTGGNSPLHF. The CDR3 coding sequence is TGTGCCAGCAGCTTCACAGGGGGGAATTCACCCCTCCACTTT. This chain links TRBV7-2 with TRBJ1-6, with 8 bases aligning to TRBD1. This CDR3 spans 14 amino acids. The trim removed 3 bases at V and 7 bases at J, leaving 2 bases unmatched. The germline V gene has CDR1 SGHTA and CDR2 FQGNSA.

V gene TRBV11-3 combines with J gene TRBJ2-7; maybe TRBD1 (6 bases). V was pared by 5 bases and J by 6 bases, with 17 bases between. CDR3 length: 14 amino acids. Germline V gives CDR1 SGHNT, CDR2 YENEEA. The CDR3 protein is CASSPRDKKSEQYF. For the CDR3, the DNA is TGTGCCAGCAGCCCCCGGGACAAAAAGAGCGAGCAGTACTTC.

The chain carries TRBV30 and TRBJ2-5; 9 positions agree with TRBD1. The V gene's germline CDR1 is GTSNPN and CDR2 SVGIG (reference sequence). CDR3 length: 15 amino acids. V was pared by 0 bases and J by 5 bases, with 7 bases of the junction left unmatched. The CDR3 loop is CAWSVRGTGKETQYF. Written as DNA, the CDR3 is TGTGCCTGGAGTGTAAGGGGGACAGGGAAGGAGACCCAGTACTTC.